The entry below gives a single T cell receptor (beta chain) sequence along with its context. This same CDR3 is encoded by further DNA sequences in the sample. The source of the sample is a study of blood T cell repertoires in COVID-19. Background on the study: Some COVID-19 samples were acute and others convalescent; all came from the United States, Italy and Spain. PBMCs, B-cell-depleted T cells, or T cells were the source of the cDNA or gDNA that made up the material.

Per the original methods: Estimation of nucleated cell counts relied on the amplification of reference gene primers. The repertoire was sequenced with immunoSEQ multiplex PCR; TCRdb's copy has only in-frame clones and lacks some. The V and J calls and clone size were taken over from that table, and D and trimming were inferred from the DNA. The sample contains around 300,000 clones, 89% of which appear only once. Losses at the gene ends were 4 bases for V and 3 bases for J; bases not matched to a gene: 6. The V gene's germline CDR1 is SGHRS and CDR2 YFSETQ. The length of the CDR3 is 15 residues. Specimen: peripheral blood. The chain is built from TRBV5-1 and TRBJ2-7, with TRBD1 matching 11 bases. The clonotype originates from a middle-aged woman who had recovered from COVID-19. The CDR3 sequence is CASSLAGTGGYEQYF. CDR3 nucleotide sequence: TGCGCCAGCAGCCTGGCCGGGACAGGGGGCTACGAGCAGTACTTC. Using reference TRBV5-1 and TRBJ2-7 for the parts outside the CDR3, the full variable domain is KAGVTQTPRYLIKTRGQQVTLSCSPISGHRSVSWYQQTPGQGLQFLFEYFSETQRNKGNFPGRFSGRQFSNSRSEMNVSTLELGDSALYLCASSLAGTGGYEQYFGPGTRLTVT.